The 25 T cell receptor beta chains presented below share a single source sample, sequenced in a study of blood T cell repertoires in COVID-19. Sequencing used immunoSEQ multiplex PCR; TCRdb keeps in-frame clones, though not all of them. Among tens of thousands of clones listed, 65% to 90% were seen once. The sequenced sample was peripheral blood. The receptors were sampled from a man aged 35-49 years with acute or convalescent COVID-19.

This chain uses TRBV9 with TRBJ1-2, with D perhaps TRBD1 (6 bases). This CDR3 is built from 15 residues. The ends were cut back, 6 bases at V and 4 bases at J, with 19 bases in the middle. The germline CDR1 and CDR2 sequences are SGDLS and YYNGEE. The CDR3 protein is CASTDPKQGSYGYTF. CDR3 coding DNA: TGTGCCAGCACCGATCCGAAACAGGGATCCTATGGCTACACCTTC.

This clone was counted a single time. The chain uses TRBV19 and TRBJ1-2; D ambiguous. V lost 1 base and J 5 bases, leaving 11 bases between the germline ends. Per germline, CDR1 LNHDA and CDR2 SQIVND (reference sequence). CDR3 length: 14 amino acids. The CDR3 is CASSIGKREYGYTF. CDR3 in DNA: TGTGCCAGTAGTATAGGAAAGCGGGAGTATGGCTACACCTTC. The full variable domain, in which reference TRBV19 and TRBJ1-2 provide the parts outside the CDR3, is DGGITQSPKYLFRKEGQNVTLSCEQNLNHDAMYWYRQDPGQGLRLIYYSQIVNDFQKGDIAEGYSVSREKKESFPLTVTSAQKNPTAFYLCASSIGKREYGYTFGSGTRLTVV.

The chain joins TRBV3-1 (or the pseudogene TRBV3-2) to TRBJ1-1, with unresolved D. The CDR3 consists of 14 residues. V was pared by 5 bases and J by 6 bases, with 16 bases between. Germline V gene sequence: CDR1 LGHDT, CDR2 YNNKEL (reference sequence). In DNA form, the CDR3 reads TGTGCCAGCAGCTTGCTCGAGCGCGGGCCTGAAGCTTTCTTT. It translates to CASSLLERGPEAFF.

The chain has TRBV3-1 (or the pseudogene TRBV3-2) and TRBJ1-3; no definite D call. Germline values: CDR1 LGHDT, CDR2 YNNKEL (reference sequence). V lost 2 bases and J lost 0, with 14 bases in between. The CDR3 has 17 amino acids. CDR3 sequence reads: CASSQLGVNPSGNTIYF. CDR3 nucleotides: TGTGCCAGCAGCCAACTCGGGGTTAACCCCTCTGGAAACACCATATATTTT.

Here the CDR3 DNA reads TGCGCCAGCAGCGGCCGGGACTTCGAGGGGCCCACAGATACGCAGTATTTT. Protein: CASSGRDFEGPTDTQYF. The genes are TRBV4-1 and TRBJ2-3; tentative D call: TRBD2 (6 bases). The CDR3 is 17 amino acids. Germline V gene sequence: CDR1 MGHRA, CDR2 YSYEKL. V was cut by 5 bases and J by 2 bases, with 20 bases left in between.

This clone was counted between two and nine times. The rearrangement links TRBV6-5 to TRBJ1-2, with D unresolved. The V end was cut by 5 bases, the J end by 5 bases, with 15 bases between. The germline CDR1 and CDR2 sequences are MNHEY and SVGAGI. CDR3 length: 14 amino acids. CDR3: CASSKSVAGYGYTF. CDR3 in DNA: TGTGCCAGCAGTAAAAGTGTGGCAGGTTATGGCTACACCTTC.

The chain employs TRBV10-3 and TRBJ2-2, with unresolved D. The germline CDR1 and CDR2 sequences are ENHRY and SYGVKD. Trimming pared 4 bases from V and 5 bases from J, leaving 8 bases between. The CDR3 sequence is 13 residues long. The CDR3 region is CAISVTATGELFF. The CDR3 DNA sequence: TGTGCCATCAGTGTTACCGCGACCGGGGAGCTGTTTTTT.

This chain joins TRBV5-1 and TRBJ2-5; maybe TRBD2 (5 bases). Deletions cut 1 base from V and 4 bases from J, with 11 bases between. From germline, CDR1 is SGHRS and CDR2 YFSETQ. There are 14 residues in the CDR3. CDR3 coding DNA: TGCGCCAGCAGCTTGTTACTAGGCGGAGAGACCCAGTACTTC. Protein: CASSLLLGGETQYF.

The chain employs TRBV5-4 and TRBJ2-2, with D unclear. CDR1 SGHNT and CDR2 YYREEE come from the germline V gene (reference sequence). The CDR3 extends over 16 amino acids. Trimming stripped 4 bases from V and 4 bases from J, with 17 bases between. CDR3 loop: CASSRPSLGGTGELFF. Here the CDR3 DNA reads TGTGCCAGCAGCCGCCCGTCACTTGGCGGCACCGGGGAGCTGTTTTTT.

This chain connects TRBV30 to TRBJ1-5; 8 bases match TRBD1. V dropped 6 bases and J dropped 5; count of bases not matched to a gene: 6. Germline CDR1 and CDR2: GTSNPN and SVGIG (reference sequence). The CDR3 has 13 residues. CDR3 DNA sequence: TGTGCCTGCAGGGGGCGTTTGGATCAGCCCCAGCATTTT. This codes for CACRGRLDQPQHF.

The chain is built from TRBV9 and TRBJ1-3; perhaps TRBD1 as D (6 bases). The germline V and J ends were trimmed by 1 base and 2 bases, with 10 bases remaining between them. The CDR3 has 15 amino acids. Germline loops: CDR1 SGDLS, CDR2 YYNGEE. The CDR3 is CASSVSPGAGNTIYF. CDR3 nucleotide sequence: TGTGCCAGCAGCGTATCCCCAGGGGCTGGAAACACCATATATTTT.

The V and J genes are TRBV5-4 and TRBJ2-5, with 9 bases aligning to TRBD2. V shed 1 base and J 2 bases; nucleotides not matched to a gene: 9. CDR3 length equals 17 residues. Germline loops: CDR1 SGHNT, CDR2 YYREEE (reference sequence). The CDR3 coding sequence is TGTGCCAGCAGCTTGAGGGGGCGGGGGGGCGAGCAAGAGACCCAGTACTTC. This codes for CASSLRGRGGEQETQYF.

V is TRBV19 and J is TRBJ2-5, with 8 bases matching TRBD1. The trim removed 4 bases at V and 1 base at J, leaving 5 bases unmatched. The germline gives CDR1 LNHDA, CDR2 SQIVND (reference sequence). The CDR3 is made up of 15 amino acids. The CDR3 sequence: CASSTQGALQETQYF. CDR3 nucleotide sequence: TGTGCCAGTAGTACCCAGGGGGCCCTCCAAGAGACCCAGTACTTC.

DNA for the CDR3: TGTGCCAGCAGCCTTCGACTAGCGGGGGCAGGCGAGACCCAGTACTTC. Translated: CASSLRLAGAGETQYF. The chain joins TRBV3-1 (or the pseudogene TRBV3-2) to TRBJ2-5; TRBD2 agrees at 12 bases. The V and J ends lost 4 bases and 5 bases, in that order; junction bases with no gene match: 8. The CDR3 loop spans 16 amino acids. Germline lookup yields CDR1 LGHDT and CDR2 YNNKEL (reference sequence).

This clone showed up just a few times. The chain joins TRBV28 to TRBJ1-5; 7 bases agree with TRBD1. Germline V lookup: CDR1 MDHEN, CDR2 SYDVKM. Trimming removed 2 bases from V and 2 bases from J; junction bases left unmatched: 6. The CDR3 sequence is 16 residues long. The CDR3 sequence: CASSLTKGAGNQPQHF. For the CDR3, the DNA is TGTGCCAGCAGTTTAACGAAGGGGGCGGGCAATCAGCCCCAGCATTTT.

The chain carries TRBV11-3 and TRBJ1-1; D may be TRBD1 (5 bases). Germline-derived CDR1 and CDR2 are SGHNT and YENEEA. This CDR3 spans 16 amino acids. Trimming stripped 6 bases from V and 1 base from J, with 18 bases between. The CDR3 region is CASRGGAGFWNTEAFF. The DNA for the CDR3 is TGTGCCAGCAGGGGTGGGGCAGGGTTTTGGAACACTGAAGCTTTCTTT.

The gene calls are TRBV6-2 or TRBV6-3 and TRBJ2-7, with D possibly TRBD1 on 6 matching bases. The V and J ends lost 6 bases and 0 bases respectively, with 12 bases between them. The germline gives CDR1 MNHEY, CDR2 SVGEGT. This CDR3 spans 14 amino acids. CDR3 sequence: CASSQRQDSYEQYF. The CDR3, as DNA: TGTGCCAGCAGCCAAAGACAGGACTCCTACGAGCAGTACTTC.

V usage is TRBV5-1 and J usage is TRBJ2-5, with 7 bases identical to TRBD2. Germline assignment: CDR1 SGHRS and CDR2 YFSETQ. After removal of 3 bases from V and 4 bases from J, the junction contained 9 bases not matched to a gene. This CDR3 spans 15 amino acids. The CDR3 loop is CASSWAPGGGETQYF. CDR3 nucleotide sequence: TGCGCCAGCAGCTGGGCACCCGGCGGGGGAGAGACCCAGTACTTC.

The chain uses TRBV2 and TRBJ2-4, with a possible D match to TRBD1 (6 bases). V was cut by 8 bases and J by 1 base, with 15 bases left in between. This CDR3 is built from 15 residues. Germline V gene data show CDR1 as SNHLY and CDR2 as FYNNEI. This chain's CDR3 is CASEGGDSAKNIQYF. The CDR3 DNA reads as TGTGCCAGCGAAGGGGGTGACAGCGCCAAAAACATTCAGTACTTC. Together with reference TRBV2 and TRBJ2-4, the CDR3 gives the full variable domain: EPEVTQTPSHQVTQMGQEVILRCVPISNHLYFYWYRQILGQKVEFLVSFYNNEISEKSEIFDDQFSVERPDGSNFTLKIRSTKLEDSAMYFCASEGGDSAKNIQYFGAGTRLSVL.

V and J are TRBV2 and TRBJ1-4; maybe TRBD1 (5 bases). There are 15 residues in the CDR3. Germline lookup yields CDR1 SNHLY and CDR2 FYNNEI. The V and J ends lost 0 bases and 4 bases respectively, with 9 bases between them. The CDR3 loop is CASSEAPGVNEKLFF. CDR3 bases: TGTGCCAGCAGTGAAGCGCCGGGGGTTAATGAAAAACTGTTTTTT.

The chain's CDR3 is CASSLASRETQYF. In DNA form, the CDR3 reads TGTGCCAGCAGCTTGGCGTCCAGGGAGACCCAGTACTTC. This rearrangement joins TRBV5-4 to TRBJ2-5, with unresolved D. Germline V gene lookup returns CDR1 SGHNT and CDR2 YYREEE (reference sequence). The CDR3 extends over 13 amino acids. Between the trimmed V and J ends, which lost 0 bases and 5 bases, there was a span of 8 bases. Together with reference TRBV5-4 and TRBJ2-5, the CDR3 gives the full variable domain: ETGVTQSPTHLIKTRGQQVTLRCSSQSGHNTVSWYQQALGQGPQFIFQYYREEENGRGNFPPRFSGLQFPNYSSELNVNALELDDSALYLCASSLASRETQYFGPGTRLLVL.

The V gene is TRBV18, the J gene TRBJ1-4; TRBD1 matches at 7 bases. The junction had 9 bases not matched to a gene; V was cut back by 3 bases and J by 5 bases. From germline, CDR1 is KGHSH and CDR2 LQKENI. The CDR3 runs 16 residues. The CDR3 region is CASSPTLQGKNEKLFF. For the CDR3, the DNA is TGTGCCAGCTCACCCACGTTACAGGGGAAGAATGAAAAACTGTTTTTT.

The rearrangement links TRBV9 to TRBJ2-1; 8 bases are shared with TRBD2. J was trimmed by 0 bases and V by 0 bases; bases with no gene match: 20. CDR1 is SGDLS and CDR2 is YYNGEE in the germline V gene. The CDR3 has 22 residues. CDR3 DNA: TGTGCCAGCAGCGTAGCTCTTCGGGGGGGTATCGTTCCTCTAAGCTCCTACAATGAGCAGTTCTTC. Amino acid sequence: CASSVALRGGIVPLSSYNEQFF. Filled out from reference TRBV9 and TRBJ2-1, the complete variable domain reads DSGVTQTPKHLITATGQRVTLRCSPRSGDLSVYWYQQSLDQGLQFLIQYYNGEERAKGNILERFSAQQFPDLHSELNLSSLELGDSALYFCASSVALRGGIVPLSSYNEQFFGPGTRLTVL.

V and J are TRBV19 and TRBJ1-1; 7 nucleotides match TRBD1. The germline V gene has CDR1 LNHDA and CDR2 SQIVND (reference sequence). CDR3 length: 14 residues. After removal of 5 bases from V and 6 bases from J, the junction contained 9 bases not matched to a gene. CDR3 in DNA: TGTGCCAGTAGTCTGGGGCCCCAGGGGGCTGAAGCTTTCTTT. Translation: CASSLGPQGAEAFF.

The chain carries TRBV5-1 and TRBJ2-1, with 9 bases matching TRBD2. The J segment lost 4 bases and the V segment lost 3 bases, leaving 5 bases of the junction unmatched. The germline V gene encodes CDR1 SGHRS and CDR2 YFSETQ. The CDR3 is made up of 15 amino acids. In DNA, the CDR3 is TGCGCCAGCAGCTCGACTAGCGGTTATTACAATGAGCAGTTCTTC. Encoded protein: CASSSTSGYYNEQFF.